Below, 24 T cell receptor beta chains from the same sample are listed, as sequenced in a study of cytomegalovirus exposure and HLA in healthy donors. PCR was performed using 60 Vbeta and 13 Jbeta primers. Sequencing was performed with immunoSEQ multiplex PCR; in TCRdb, only in-frame clones are kept and a portion is missing. This table holds fewer than 200,000 clones, approximately 82% found once. The sequenced sample was PBMCs. Receptors were obtained from a young woman in good health and CMV-seronegative.

The gene calls are TRBV7-9 and TRBJ2-4; D possibly corresponds to TRBD2 (6 bases). Looked up from germline, CDR1 is SEHNR and CDR2 is FQNEAQ (reference sequence). The CDR3 is made up of 14 amino acids. V lost 2 bases to trimming and J lost 6 bases, with 11 bases between them. As DNA, the CDR3 is TGTGCCAGCAGCTTATCCGACGGGGGAAACATTCAGTACTTC. It specifies CASSLSDGGNIQYF.

The chain combines TRBV7-9 with TRBJ1-2, with D tentatively TRBD1 (5 bases). Germline V gives CDR1 SEHNR, CDR2 FQNEAQ (reference sequence). The CDR3 consists of 12 residues. The V gene lost 5 bases and the J gene lost 2 bases, with 6 bases spanning the gap. Here the CDR3 reads CASSQGNYGYTF. CDR3 DNA: TGTGCCAGCAGCCAGGGAAACTATGGCTACACCTTC.

This chain connects TRBV5-6 to TRBJ2-7; possibly TRBD1 for D (6 bases). This CDR3 is built from 14 residues. The V and J ends lost 4 bases and 2 bases respectively, with 13 bases between them. CDR1 is SGHDT and CDR2 is YYEEEE in the germline V gene. CDR3 sequence (DNA): TGTGCCAGCAGCAGGGACACATCCCCCTACGAGCAGTACTTC. Its protein product is CASSRDTSPYEQYF.

The chain joins TRBV7-2 to TRBJ2-1, with D unresolved. The CDR3 is 13 residues long. V lost 6 bases to trimming and J lost 4 bases, with 10 bases between them. In germline, CDR1 is SGHTA, CDR2 FQGNSA. This CDR3 reads CASSSPLYNEQFF. The DNA for the CDR3 is TGTGCCAGCAGTTCCCCTCTATACAATGAGCAGTTCTTC.

The V gene is TRBV13, the J gene TRBJ2-3; 10 positions agree with TRBD2. Germline CDR1 and CDR2: PRHDT and FYEKMQ (reference sequence). There are 16 residues in the CDR3. Germline trimming cut 1 base from V and 1 base from J; bases unmatched to any gene: 2. The chain's CDR3 is CASSLAGTSGTDTQYF. The CDR3 nucleotides are TGTGCCAGCAGCTTAGCTGGGACTAGCGGCACAGATACGCAGTATTTT. Full variable domain (rest looked up from reference TRBV13 and TRBJ2-3): AAGVIQSPRHLIKEKRETATLKCYPIPRHDTVYWYQQGPGQDPQFLISFYEKMQSDKGSIPDRFSAQQFSDYHSELNMSSLELGDSALYFCASSLAGTSGTDTQYFGPGTRLTVL.

The J gene is TRBJ2-3, the V gene TRBV27, with 10 bases aligning to TRBD2. CDR3 size: 16 residues. Germline V gene lookup returns CDR1 MNHEY and CDR2 SMNVEV (reference sequence). Trimming removed 5 bases from V and 4 bases from J; junction bases left unmatched: 9. The DNA for the CDR3 is TGTGCCAGCAGTCCACTTAGCGGGAGGTACTCAGATACGCAGTATTTT. Amino acids: CASSPLSGRYSDTQYF.

A single count supports this clone. The J gene is TRBJ2-5, the V gene TRBV10-1; the D gene is possibly TRBD1 (6 bases). CDR3 size: 16 residues. Germline assignment: CDR1 WNHNN and CDR2 SYGVQD (reference sequence). The ends were cut back, 4 bases at V and 2 bases at J, with 17 bases in the middle. The CDR3 sequence: CASSAGQGSNQETQYF. The CDR3 bases are TGCGCCAGCAGTGCCGGCCAGGGGTCAAATCAAGAGACCCAGTACTTC.

The rearrangement joins TRBV11-3 to TRBJ2-2; D is ambiguous. The CDR3 is 14 amino acids. V was cut by 5 bases and J by 5 bases, with 12 bases left in between. Germline CDR1 and CDR2: SGHNT and YENEEA. In nucleotides, the CDR3 is TGTGCCAGCAGCGAGTTTACTGCTACCGGGGAGCTGTTTTTT. It encodes CASSEFTATGELFF.

This rearrangement joins TRBV30 to TRBJ2-7; a possible D gene is TRBD1 (6 bases). The CDR3 spans 11 residues. V lost 1 base to trimming and J lost 7 bases, with 8 bases between them. Germline V lookup: CDR1 GTSNPN, CDR2 SVGIG (reference sequence). CDR3 residues: CAWSDQGEQYF. The CDR3 nucleotides read TGTGCCTGGAGTGACCAGGGGGAGCAGTACTTC.

The CDR3 reads CASSELGVTEAFF. DNA of the CDR3: TGCGCCAGCAGTGAGTTGGGAGTGACTGAAGCTTTCTTT. The chain employs TRBV10-2 and TRBJ1-1; unclear D gene. Germline loops: CDR1 WSHSY, CDR2 SAAADI. The V gene lost 1 base and the J gene lost 5 bases, with 8 bases spanning the gap. CDR3 length equals 13 residues.

The rearrangement uses TRBV30 and TRBJ2-1; 7 nucleotides line up with TRBD2. The CDR3 is made up of 15 amino acids. V shed 3 bases, J shed 1 base, and the junction held 6 bases outside the gene matches. CDR1 GTSNPN and CDR2 SVGIG come from the germline V gene (reference sequence). In DNA, the CDR3 is TGTGCCTGGAGAGAAATTAGCGGGTCCTACAATGAGCAGTTCTTC. It specifies CAWREISGSYNEQFF. Filled out from reference TRBV30 and TRBJ2-1, the complete variable domain reads SQTIHQWPATLVQPVGSPLSLECTVEGTSNPNLYWYRQAAGRGLQLLFYSVGIGQISSEVPQNLSASRPQDRQFILSSKKLLLSDSGFYLCAWREISGSYNEQFFGPGTRLTVL.

The V and J genes are TRBV18 and TRBJ2-1; no clear D gene. CDR3 length equals 16 residues. V dropped 1 base and J dropped 5 bases, with 15 bases sitting between them. CDR1 KGHSH and CDR2 LQKENI come from the germline V gene. DNA of the CDR3: TGTGCCAGCTCACCACAACGAGAGAGGTGGAACAATGAGCAGTTCTTC. This encodes CASSPQRERWNNEQFF.

This sequence joins TRBV9 and TRBJ1-2; 7 bases align to TRBD1. V lost 3 bases to trimming and J lost 7 bases; unmatched junction nucleotides: 12. CDR3 length: 15 residues. Per the germline V gene, CDR1 is SGDLS and CDR2 is YYNGEE. CDR3 DNA: TGTGCCAGCAGCGAAGGGGGCAGGGAGTCCTTTGGCTACACCTTC. Amino acids: CASSEGGRESFGYTF.

In the case of this clone: The identical CDR3 is also encoded by other nucleotide sequences in the sample. J is TRBJ1-1 and V is TRBV6-5; TRBD1 agrees at 8 bases. The CDR3 has 12 residues. With 5 bases clipped from V and 5 bases from J, the junction kept 1 base outside the gene matches. CDR1 MNHEY and CDR2 SVGAGI come from the germline V gene. CDR3 residues: CASSRQGTEAFF. The DNA of the CDR3 is TGTGCCAGCAGTAGACAGGGGACTGAAGCTTTCTTT.

The chain employs TRBV18 and TRBJ1-1; the match to TRBD1 covers 10 bases. The V segment lost 3 bases and the J segment 3 bases; nucleotides outside the gene matches: 4. The CDR3 is 15 amino acids. The germline V gene encodes CDR1 KGHSH and CDR2 LQKENI. The CDR3 spells CASSPSTGGDTEAFF. The CDR3 bases are TGTGCCAGCTCACCCTCGACAGGGGGCGACACTGAAGCTTTCTTT.

CDR3 sequence: CASSLGQGRHEKLFF. The CDR3 nucleotides read TGCGCCAGCAGCTTGGGCCAGGGTAGGCATGAAAAACTGTTTTTT. This rearrangement joins TRBV5-1 to TRBJ1-4, with D tentatively TRBD1 (5 bases). The CDR3 contains 15 residues. The germline gives CDR1 SGHRS, CDR2 YFSETQ. Trimming pared 0 bases from V and 6 bases from J, leaving 12 bases between.

The J gene is TRBJ2-1, the V gene TRBV7-2; 11 nucleotides align to TRBD1. V shed 7 bases, J shed 7 bases, and the junction held 12 bases outside the gene matches. The CDR3 is made up of 16 amino acids. Germline values: CDR1 SGHTA, CDR2 FQGNSA. The DNA for the CDR3 is TGTGCCAGCAAGACTTACGGGACAGGGGGTTTGAATGAGCAGTTCTTC. Residues: CASKTYGTGGLNEQFF.

The V call is TRBV12-5, the J call TRBJ2-3; D is unresolved. Germline V gives CDR1 LGHNT, CDR2 FRNRAP. The V end lost 7 bases, the J end lost 1 base, and 12 bases lay between the germline ends. The CDR3 has 14 residues. DNA of the CDR3: TGTGCTAGTGCTCCCGGGTGGGGCACAGATACGCAGTATTTT. Amino acids: CASAPGWGTDTQYF.

This chain connects TRBV29-1 to TRBJ2-7; 9 nucleotides align to TRBD1. This CDR3 comprises 17 residues. Germline trimming cut 8 bases from V and 0 bases from J; bases unmatched to any gene: 17. Looked up from germline, CDR1 is SQVTM and CDR2 is ANQGSEA. For the CDR3, the DNA is TGCAGCCCACGGACAGGGGAATTGACTGGAAGCTCCTACGAGCAGTACGTC. It is translated as CSPRTGELTGSSYEQYV.

The sample holds a few counts of this clone. The chain employs TRBV2 and TRBJ2-1, with TRBD2 as a possible D gene (5 bases). Germline loops: CDR1 SNHLY, CDR2 FYNNEI. Trimming cost V 8 bases and J 1 base, with 6 bases left between them. The CDR3 runs 12 residues. This CDR3 is CASRGSYNEQFF. As DNA, the CDR3 is TGTGCCAGCCGGGGATCCTACAATGAGCAGTTCTTC.

The chain carries TRBV4-1 and TRBJ1-1, with 8 bases aligning to TRBD1. The trim removed 3 bases at V and 1 base at J, leaving 4 bases unmatched. Germline V CDR1 and CDR2: MGHRA, YSYEKL. The CDR3 is made up of 15 amino acids. The DNA of the CDR3 is TGCGCCAGCAGCCACCGGACAGGGACGAACACTGAAGCTTTCTTT. Encoded protein: CASSHRTGTNTEAFF.

The count of this clone is one. V gene TRBV30 combines with J gene TRBJ1-1; 7 nucleotides align to TRBD1. Looked up from germline, CDR1 is GTSNPN and CDR2 is SVGIG (reference sequence). V lost 2 bases, J lost 2 bases, and 8 bases stayed unmatched. The CDR3 runs to 15 residues. CDR3 sequence reads: CAWSRLDRENTEAFF. In DNA form, the CDR3 reads TGTGCCTGGAGTAGACTTGACAGGGAAAACACTGAAGCTTTCTTT.

The chain is built from TRBV11-3 and TRBJ2-1, with D hard to call. The CDR3 consists of 14 residues. Trimming removed 5 bases from V and 2 bases from J, with 10 bases in between. Germline CDR1 is SGHNT and CDR2 is YENEEA. The CDR3 nucleotides are TGTGCCAGCAGCCTGAGCGAGACCTACAATGAGCAGTTCTTC. This gives the protein CASSLSETYNEQFF. Combining the CDR3 with reference TRBV11-3 and TRBJ2-1 gives the whole variable domain EAGVVQSPRYKIIEKKQPVAFWCNPISGHNTLYWYLQNLGQGPELLIRYENEEAVDDSQLPKDRFSAERLKGVDSTLKIQPAELGDSAVYLCASSLSETYNEQFFGPGTRLTVL.

The chain employs TRBV4-3 and TRBJ2-3; 9 nucleotides agree with TRBD2. CDR3 length: 17 residues. Germline V lookup: CDR1 LGHNA, CDR2 YSLEER. V lost 6 bases, J lost 1 base, and 11 bases stayed unmatched. This chain's CDR3 is CASSLGVWTSGTDTQYF. The CDR3 nucleotides are TGCGCCAGCAGTTTAGGCGTCTGGACTAGCGGCACAGATACGCAGTATTTT.